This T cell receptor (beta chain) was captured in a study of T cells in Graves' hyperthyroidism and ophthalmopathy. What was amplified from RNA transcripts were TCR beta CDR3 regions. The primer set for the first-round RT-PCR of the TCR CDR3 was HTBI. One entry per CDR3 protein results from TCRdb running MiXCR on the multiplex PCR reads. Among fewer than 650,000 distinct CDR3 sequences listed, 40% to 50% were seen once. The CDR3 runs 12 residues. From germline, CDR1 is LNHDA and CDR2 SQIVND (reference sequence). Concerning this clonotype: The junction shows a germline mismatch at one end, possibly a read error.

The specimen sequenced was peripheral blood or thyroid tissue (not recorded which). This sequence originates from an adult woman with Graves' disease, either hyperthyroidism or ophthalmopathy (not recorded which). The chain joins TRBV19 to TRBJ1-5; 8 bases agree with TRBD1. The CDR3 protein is CASRQGQGAVNF. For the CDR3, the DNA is TGTGCCAGTAGACAGGGTCAGGGGGCTGTCAATTTT.